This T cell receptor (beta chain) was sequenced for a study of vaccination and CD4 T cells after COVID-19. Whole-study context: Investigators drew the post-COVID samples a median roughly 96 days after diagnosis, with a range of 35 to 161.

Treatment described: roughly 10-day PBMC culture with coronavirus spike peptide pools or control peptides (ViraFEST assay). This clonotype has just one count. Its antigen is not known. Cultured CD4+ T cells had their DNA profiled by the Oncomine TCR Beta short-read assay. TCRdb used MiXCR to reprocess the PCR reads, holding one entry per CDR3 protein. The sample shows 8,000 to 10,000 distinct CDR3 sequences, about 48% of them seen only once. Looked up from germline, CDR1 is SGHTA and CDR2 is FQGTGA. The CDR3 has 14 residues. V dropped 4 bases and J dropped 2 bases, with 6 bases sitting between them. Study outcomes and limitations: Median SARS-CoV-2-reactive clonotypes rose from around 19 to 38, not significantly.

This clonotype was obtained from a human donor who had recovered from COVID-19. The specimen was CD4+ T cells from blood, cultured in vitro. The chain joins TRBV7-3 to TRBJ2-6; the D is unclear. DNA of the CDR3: TGTGCCAGCAGCTCATACACTGGGGCCAACGTCCTGACTTTC. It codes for CASSSYTGANVLTF.